These 32 T cell receptor beta chains came from one sample sequenced in a study of blood T cell repertoires in COVID-19. Here immunoSEQ multiplex PCR was the method, and the copy in TCRdb shows in-frame clones only, minus some. The profile shows approximately 130,000 clones, 75% to 90% of them singletons. Sequenced sample: peripheral blood. These receptors originate from a human donor in a cohort sampled during active COVID-19.

V and J are TRBV7-2 and TRBJ2-5; 8 bases map to TRBD1. This CDR3 has 15 amino acids. J gave up 0 bases and V 5 bases, and 5 bases lay outside the gene matches. Germline CDR1 SGHTA, CDR2 FQGNSA. CDR3 amino acids: CASSPRDRYQETQYF. Here the CDR3 DNA reads TGTGCCAGCAGCCCCCGGGACAGGTACCAAGAGACCCAGTACTTC.

This sequence joins TRBV11-2 and TRBJ2-3; possible D gene TRBD1, 6 bases. V lost 1 base to trimming and J lost 2 bases, with 22 bases between them. Germline V gene lookup returns CDR1 SGHAT and CDR2 FQNNGV. There are 19 residues in the CDR3. For the CDR3, the DNA is TGTGCCAGCAGCTTAGTGGCCGGAATGACAGGCGGAATCACAGATACGCAGTATTTT. This gives the protein CASSLVAGMTGGITDTQYF. The whole variable domain, filled in from reference TRBV11-2 and TRBJ2-3, reads EAGVAQSPRYKIIEKRQSVAFWCNPISGHATLYWYQQILGQGPKLLIQFQNNGVVDDSQLPKDRFSAERLKGVDSTLKIQPAKLEDSAVYLCASSLVAGMTGGITDTQYFGPGTRLTVL.

This chain uses TRBV15 with TRBJ2-2; perhaps TRBD2 as D (6 bases). The CDR3 length is 18 residues. In germline, CDR1 is LNHNV, CDR2 YYDKDF (reference sequence). The V gene lost 0 bases and the J gene lost 6 bases, with 20 bases spanning the gap. The CDR3 region has the DNA TGTGCCACCAGCAGAGATTCTTGGATAGCGGTCGGGTCCGGGGAGCTGTTTTTT. Translation: CATSRDSWIAVGSGELFF.

The chain recombines TRBV6-1 with TRBJ1-4; weak D call: TRBD1 (5 bases). Looked up from germline, CDR1 is MNHNS and CDR2 is SASEGT. The CDR3 has 17 residues. V was clipped by 3 bases and J by 5 bases, with 19 bases between them. The CDR3 protein is CASSDAGRAILNEKLFF. The DNA of the CDR3 is TGTGCCAGCAGTGATGCTGGCAGGGCAATACTCAATGAAAAACTGTTTTTT.

The J gene is TRBJ1-1, the V gene TRBV10-3; D gene ambiguous. Trimming cost V 0 bases and J 0 bases, with 11 bases left between them. The CDR3 sequence is 16 residues long. Germline V gene data show CDR1 as ENHRY and CDR2 as SYGVKD. In nucleotides, the CDR3 is TGTGCCATCAGTGAGTCGTCGCTGGGAGTGAACACTGAAGCTTTCTTT. Protein product: CAISESSLGVNTEAFF.

The chain employs TRBV7-9 and TRBJ2-2, with 7 positions matching TRBD1. The germline gives CDR1 SEHNR, CDR2 FQNEAQ (reference sequence). The CDR3 runs to 14 residues. Trimming at V came to 8 bases and at J to 6 bases, leaving 9 bases not matched to a gene. This CDR3 is CASVTGSLAGELFF. CDR3 DNA: TGTGCCAGCGTGACAGGGTCATTGGCCGGGGAGCTGTTTTTT. The full variable domain, with the rest looked up from reference TRBV7-9 and TRBJ2-2, is DTGVSQNPRHKITKRGQNVTFRCDPISEHNRLYWYRQTLGQGPEFLTYFQNEAQLEKSRLLSDRFSAERPKGSFSTLEIQRTEQGDSAMYLCASVTGSLAGELFFGEGSRLTVL.

This sequence joins TRBV7-2 and TRBJ2-7, with TRBD2 matching over 7 bases. This CDR3 contains 15 residues. CDR1 and CDR2 from the germline V gene are SGHTA and FQGNSA. V lost 2 bases to trimming and J lost 5 bases; unmatched junction nucleotides: 9. The CDR3, as DNA: TGTGCCAGCAGCTTATATTGGGAGGGGTTCGACGAGCAGTACTTC. It is translated as CASSLYWEGFDEQYF.

This chain uses TRBV12-5 with TRBJ2-1; 7 nucleotides align to TRBD2. With 5 bases clipped from V and 2 bases from J, the junction kept 3 bases outside the gene matches. From germline, CDR1 is LGHNT and CDR2 FRNRAP. CDR3 length: 14 residues. The CDR3 DNA sequence: TGTGCTAGTGGTCCGGGACTAACCTACAATGAGCAGTTCTTC. It yields the protein CASGPGLTYNEQFF.

This chain links TRBV5-6 with TRBJ1-3, with 8 bases matching TRBD1. In germline, CDR1 is SGHDT, CDR2 YYEEEE. The V gene end was trimmed by 2 bases and the J gene end by 1 base; junction bases not matched to a gene: 5. The CDR3 sequence is 16 residues long. The CDR3 nucleotides read TGTGCCAGCAGCTTACAGGGGGTGATATCTGGAAACACCATATATTTT. As protein: CASSLQGVISGNTIYF.

The chain combines TRBV2 with TRBJ2-5; 8 nucleotides agree with TRBD2. The J segment lost 7 bases and the V segment lost 3 bases, leaving 10 bases of the junction unmatched. CDR3 size: 15 residues. Germline V gives CDR1 SNHLY, CDR2 FYNNEI. The CDR3 DNA is TGTGCCAGCAGTGAGACCCGGACTAGCCGGGGGACCCAGTACTTC. It codes for CASSETRTSRGTQYF.

V gene TRBV10-3 combines with J gene TRBJ2-7, with TRBD1 matching over 9 bases. This CDR3 spans 14 amino acids. CDR1 and CDR2 (germline): ENHRY, SYGVKD. V lost 6 bases to trimming and J lost 5 bases; unmatched junction nucleotides: 8. The CDR3 sequence: CAISRTGDSDEQYF. CDR3 in DNA: TGTGCCATCAGCCGGACAGGGGATAGCGACGAGCAGTACTTC.

The chain joins TRBV25-1 to TRBJ2-5; TRBD2 matches at 11 bases. Germline values: CDR1 MGHDK, CDR2 SYGVNS. V dropped 0 bases and J dropped 5; count of bases not matched to a gene: 8. This CDR3 has 17 residues. The CDR3 coding sequence is TGTGCCAGCAGTGAATATAGAACTAGCGGGAGTGCGGAGACCCAGTACTTC. Its protein product is CASSEYRTSGSAETQYF.

V and J are TRBV21-1 and TRBJ1-6; the listed D gene, TRBD1, was not tested against the DNA. TRBV21-1 is given as a pseudogene. The CDR3 is made up of 14 amino acids. The CDR3 reads CASGTDSKNSPLHF. CDR3 DNA: TGTGCCAGCGGGACGGACAGCAAGAATTCACCCCTCCACTTT.

The V and J genes are TRBV5-1 and TRBJ1-2; TRBD1 aligns across 10 bases. CDR1 is SGHRS, CDR2 YFSETQ, per germline. The CDR3 extends over 14 amino acids. V lost 4 bases to trimming and J lost 5 bases; unmatched junction nucleotides: 5. The CDR3 DNA follows: TGCGCCAGCAGCGACAGGGGGCAGAGGTATGGCTACACCTTC. Translation gives CASSDRGQRYGYTF. Using reference TRBV5-1 and TRBJ1-2 for the parts outside the CDR3, the full variable domain is KAGVTQTPRYLIKTRGQQVTLSCSPISGHRSVSWYQQTPGQGLQFLFEYFSETQRNKGNFPGRFSGRQFSNSRSEMNVSTLELGDSALYLCASSDRGQRYGYTFGSGTRLTVV.

The V and J genes are TRBV6-5 and TRBJ2-7; 8 positions agree with TRBD1. The V gene's germline CDR1 is MNHEY and CDR2 SVGAGI. This CDR3 is built from 14 residues. Losses at the gene ends were 6 bases for V and 4 bases for J; bases not matched to a gene: 8. The CDR3 spells CASSSWQGAYEQYV. CDR3 in DNA: TGTGCCAGCAGCTCCTGGCAGGGGGCTTACGAGCAGTACGTC.

The V call is TRBV7-2, the J call TRBJ1-1; maybe TRBD1 (6 bases). CDR1 is SGHTA, CDR2 FQGNSA, per germline. V dropped 5 bases and J dropped 8 bases, with 18 bases sitting between them. The CDR3 length is 14 residues. The CDR3, as DNA: TGTGCCAGCAGCCCCGGGGGGGGGCGGACGGAAGCTTTCTTT. This encodes CASSPGGGRTEAFF.

V is TRBV6-5 and J is TRBJ1-5, with D perhaps TRBD1 (5 bases). The V gene's germline CDR1 is MNHEY and CDR2 SVGAGI. The CDR3 runs 16 residues. V gave up 4 bases and J gave up 4 bases, with 17 bases separating them. CDR3 sequence (DNA): TGTGCCAGCAGTTCCCGGTGGCAGGGAGGGAATCAGCCCCAGCATTTT. It specifies CASSSRWQGGNQPQHF.

This clone showed up just once. The chain uses TRBV6-5 and TRBJ1-2; D is unclear. Trimming took off 2 bases at V and 7 bases at J, with 11 bases between the two ends. Germline lookup yields CDR1 MNHEY and CDR2 SVGAGI. The CDR3 covers 13 residues. The CDR3 region is CASSYAGSIGYTF. CDR3 coding DNA: TGTGCCAGCAGTTACGCAGGCTCGATTGGCTACACCTTC.

The J gene is TRBJ1-6, the V gene TRBV7-9; D perhaps matches TRBD1 (6 bases). Germline V gene sequence: CDR1 SEHNR, CDR2 FQNEAQ (reference sequence). The V end lost 5 bases, the J end lost 14 bases, and 13 bases lay between the germline ends. CDR3 length equals 12 residues. In DNA form, the CDR3 reads TGTGCCAGCAGCCGGGGGGGCTGGGCCCTCCACTTT. Its protein product is CASSRGGWALHF.

The chain couples TRBV5-1 to TRBJ1-3; 7 bases align to TRBD1. The CDR3 runs 18 residues. After removal of 4 bases from V and 0 bases from J, the junction contained 13 bases not matched to a gene. CDR1 SGHRS and CDR2 YFSETQ come from the germline V gene. DNA of the CDR3: TGCGCCAGCAGCCCTCGACCCCCGGGACAGAGCTCTGGAAACACCATATATTTT. The encoded protein is CASSPRPPGQSSGNTIYF. The whole variable domain, filled in from reference TRBV5-1 and TRBJ1-3, reads KAGVTQTPRYLIKTRGQQVTLSCSPISGHRSVSWYQQTPGQGLQFLFEYFSETQRNKGNFPGRFSGRQFSNSRSEMNVSTLELGDSALYLCASSPRPPGQSSGNTIYFGEGSWLTVV.

The chain combines TRBV7-8 with TRBJ2-7; the match to TRBD1 covers 8 bases. The CDR3 runs 16 residues. Germline V gene data show CDR1 as SGHVS and CDR2 as FQNEAQ. Trimming removed 5 bases from V and 6 bases from J; junction bases left unmatched: 15. The CDR3 coding sequence is TGTGCCAGCAGCCGGGGGACAGGCCTTTCTCATTTCGAGCAGTACTTC. This sequence encodes CASSRGTGLSHFEQYF.

This rearrangement joins TRBV6-5 to TRBJ1-5, with D possibly being TRBD1 (6 bases). The germline V gene has CDR1 MNHEY and CDR2 SVGAGI. Trimming left V 8 bases short and J 4 bases short, with 15 bases between. The CDR3 has 14 amino acids. Written as DNA, the CDR3 is TGTGCCAGCTGGGGGCGGCAGATTAATCAGCCCCAGCATTTT. Amino acid sequence: CASWGRQINQPQHF.

This clone was observed a few times. Here the CDR3 reads CASSQDAIFSPYGYTF. CDR3 DNA sequence: TGCGCCAGCAGCCAAGATGCGATCTTCTCGCCCTATGGCTACACCTTC. This chain connects TRBV4-3 to TRBJ1-2; D not resolved. V was cut by 0 bases and J by 4 bases, with 15 bases left in between. The V gene's germline CDR1 is LGHNA and CDR2 YSLEER. The CDR3 runs 16 residues.

The chain joins TRBV27 to TRBJ2-7; 7 bases align to TRBD1. The CDR3 covers 15 residues. Germline V gene sequence: CDR1 MNHEY, CDR2 SMNVEV (reference sequence). Losses at the gene ends were 4 bases for V and 0 bases for J; bases not matched to a gene: 6. CDR3 DNA sequence: TGTGCCAGCAGTTCCTGGGACAGTGGCTCCTACGAGCAGTACTTC. It encodes CASSSWDSGSYEQYF.

This rearrangement joins TRBV6-4 to TRBJ2-6; 8 bases fit TRBD2. The CDR3 length is 17 residues. The germline CDR1 and CDR2 sequences are MRHNA and SNTAGT. V was clipped by 1 base and J by 1 base; unmatched bases: 3. CDR3 sequence reads: CASSDWAGGSGANVLTF. The DNA of the CDR3 is TGTGCCAGCAGTGACTGGGCGGGGGGATCTGGGGCCAACGTCCTGACTTTC.

This chain connects TRBV10-1 to TRBJ2-3; 12 bases line up with TRBD1. The V segment lost 6 bases and the J segment 4 bases; nucleotides outside the gene matches: 5. The CDR3 runs 15 residues. Germline assignment: CDR1 WNHNN and CDR2 SYGVQD (reference sequence). The DNA for the CDR3 is TGCGCCAGCAGCCCCGGGACAGGGGGCGCAGATACGCAGTATTTT. Its translation: CASSPGTGGADTQYF.

V and J are TRBV9 and TRBJ2-2; no reliable D call. Germline lookup yields CDR1 SGDLS and CDR2 YYNGEE. V was clipped by 4 bases and J by 0 bases, with 13 bases between them. This CDR3 has 16 amino acids. This CDR3 reads CASSPRERPNTGELFF. CDR3 sequence (DNA): TGTGCCAGCAGCCCCCGCGAGCGACCGAACACCGGGGAGCTGTTTTTT.

This clone was observed a single time. The DNA of the CDR3 is TGTGCCAGTTGCAGACAGTTCCACGAGCAGTACGTC. Encoded protein: CASCRQFHEQYV. V usage is TRBV19 and J usage is TRBJ2-7; D may be TRBD1 (5 bases). V was shortened by 8 bases and J by 5 bases, with 13 bases between the two germline ends. This CDR3 has 12 residues. Germline V gene data show CDR1 as LNHDA and CDR2 as SQIVND (reference sequence).

J is TRBJ2-3 and V is TRBV5-4; 10 nucleotides line up with TRBD2. The CDR3 has 16 residues. After removal of 6 bases from V and 2 bases from J, the junction contained 9 bases not matched to a gene. The V gene's germline CDR1 is SGHNT and CDR2 YYREEE (reference sequence). CDR3 sequence reads: CASTRNLAGDTDTQYF. The CDR3, as DNA: TGTGCCAGCACCCGTAACCTAGCGGGAGACACAGATACGCAGTATTTT.

With regard to this clone: A much larger clone differs by one base, so this may be a read error. The V and J genes are TRBV5-1 and TRBJ2-7, with D maybe TRBD1 (6 bases). Per the germline V gene, CDR1 is SGHRS and CDR2 is YFSETQ. Trimming pared 4 bases from V and 0 bases from J, leaving 11 bases between. The CDR3 has 14 amino acids. In nucleotides, the CDR3 is TGCGCCAGCAGCCCAACAGGGAGCTCCTACGAGCAGTACTTC. Translated, it gives CASSPTGSSYEQYF.

The chain combines TRBV5-1 with TRBJ1-1; D possibly corresponds to TRBD1 (6 bases). The CDR3 has 14 residues. Germline V gene data show CDR1 as SGHRS and CDR2 as YFSETQ. V was clipped by 0 bases and J by 8 bases, with 14 bases between them. In nucleotides, the CDR3 is TGCGCCAGCAGCTTGGCCTCGGGGGGCTTGGAAGCTTTCTTT. Its protein is CASSLASGGLEAFF.

V usage is TRBV7-3 and J usage is TRBJ2-3, with TRBD2 matching over 7 bases. V lost 5 bases, J lost 2 bases, and 13 bases stayed unmatched. Per the germline V gene, CDR1 is SGHTA and CDR2 is FQGTGA. CDR3 length equals 17 residues. CDR3 in amino acids: CASSQTVASGSTDTQYF. As DNA, the CDR3 is TGTGCCAGCAGCCAAACGGTGGCTAGCGGATCCACAGATACGCAGTATTTT.